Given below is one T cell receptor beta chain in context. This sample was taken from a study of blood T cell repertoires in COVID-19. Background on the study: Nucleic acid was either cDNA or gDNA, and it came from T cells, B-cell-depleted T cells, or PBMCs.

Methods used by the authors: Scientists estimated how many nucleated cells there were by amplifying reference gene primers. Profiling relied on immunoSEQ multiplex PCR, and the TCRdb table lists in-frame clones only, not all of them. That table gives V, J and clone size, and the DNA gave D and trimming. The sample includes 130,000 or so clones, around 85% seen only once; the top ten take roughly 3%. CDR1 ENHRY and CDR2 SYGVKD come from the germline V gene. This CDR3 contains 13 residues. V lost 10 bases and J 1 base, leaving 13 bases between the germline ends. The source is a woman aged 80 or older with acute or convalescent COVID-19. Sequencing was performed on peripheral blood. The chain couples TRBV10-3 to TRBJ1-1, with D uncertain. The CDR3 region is CASQSGENTEAFF. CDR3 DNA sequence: TGTGCCAGCCAGAGCGGGGAGAACACTGAAGCTTTCTTT.